This entry lists 2 T cell receptor beta chains sequenced from one sample in a study of blood T cells in healthy people across ages. A J-beta primer mix and a sample-barcoded 5' primer were used in a second PCR of roughly 7 to 12 cycles. TCRdb reprocessed the 5' RACE reads with MiXCR, giving one entry per CDR3 protein. Of some 640,000 distinct CDR3 sequences detected, over 45% appear once; the ten largest clones hold around 32%. The sample was blood. These receptors all come from a woman aged 55-75 years in good health.

This clonotype was detected a few times. The chain is built from TRBV29-1 and TRBJ2-7; 8 positions agree with TRBD1. The length of the CDR3 is 12 residues. V lost 5 bases, J lost 6 bases, and 6 bases stayed unmatched. The germline gives CDR1 SQVTM, CDR2 ANQGSEA. Here the CDR3 DNA reads TGCAGCGTTCGGACAGGGACCCGCGAGCAGTACTTC. Its protein is CSVRTGTREQYF.

This clonotype has just a few counts. The chain links TRBV28 to TRBJ1-1, with TRBD1 as a possible D gene (5 bases). The CDR3 loop spans 15 amino acids. Trimming removed 2 bases at V and 0 bases at J, with 10 bases between. The germline gives CDR1 MDHEN, CDR2 SYDVKM. The CDR3 spells CASSLPGPMNTEAFF. CDR3 DNA: TGTGCCAGCAGTTTACCAGGGCCCATGAACACTGAAGCTTTCTTT.